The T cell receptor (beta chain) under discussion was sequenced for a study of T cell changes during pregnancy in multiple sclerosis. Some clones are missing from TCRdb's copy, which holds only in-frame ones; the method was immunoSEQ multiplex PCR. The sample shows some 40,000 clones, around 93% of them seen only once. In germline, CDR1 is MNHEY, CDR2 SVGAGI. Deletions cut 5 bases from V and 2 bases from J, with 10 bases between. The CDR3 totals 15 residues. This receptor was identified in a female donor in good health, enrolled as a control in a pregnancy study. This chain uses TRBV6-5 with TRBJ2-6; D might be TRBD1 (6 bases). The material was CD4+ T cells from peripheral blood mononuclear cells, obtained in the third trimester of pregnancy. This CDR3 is CASSARDTGANVLTF. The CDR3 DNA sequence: TGTGCCAGCAGTGCCCGGGACACTGGGGCCAACGTCCTGACTTTC.